This is a list of T cell receptor beta chains from one sample in a study of blood T cell repertoires in COVID-19. Some clones are missing from TCRdb's copy, which holds only in-frame ones; the method was immunoSEQ multiplex PCR. Among roughly 250,000 clones, 88% were seen once, and the ten largest hold over 1%. Material: PBMCs or T cells enriched from blood (not recorded which). Source of these receptors: a woman in her forties with acute COVID-19. CDR3s include the opening cysteine and the closing phenylalanine or tryptophan. The order of the fields is D gene, clone size, V gene, J gene, CDR3 protein, CDR3 DNA. D genes are given only for firm matches. Clone size is shown for a subset of rows, as once, few, many or a class of expanded clone.

d_gene: TRBD1; abundance: NA; v_gene: TRBV7-2; j_gene: TRBJ1-5; CDR3aa: CASSLAGGQPQHF; CDR3nt: TGTGCCAGCAGCTTAGCAGGGGGCCAGCCCCAGCATTTT
d_gene: NA; abundance: NA; v_gene: TRBV6-6; j_gene: TRBJ2-5; CDR3aa: CASSWSRETQYF; CDR3nt: TGTGCCAGCAGTTGGTCTCGGGAGACCCAGTACTTC
d_gene: NA; abundance: NA; v_gene: TRBV5-1; j_gene: TRBJ2-5; CDR3aa: CASSLVGGRETQYF; CDR3nt: TGCGCCAGCAGCTTGGTAGGAGGGAGAGAGACCCAGTACTTC
d_gene: NA; abundance: NA; v_gene: TRBV7-2; j_gene: TRBJ2-3; CDR3aa: CASSLEQSTDTQYF; CDR3nt: TGTGCCAGCAGCTTAGAACAGAGCACAGATACGCAGTATTTT
d_gene: NA; abundance: NA; v_gene: TRBV27; j_gene: TRBJ1-3; CDR3aa: CASSPIPSGNTIYF; CDR3nt: TGTGCCAGCAGTCCAATCCCCTCTGGAAACACCATATATTTT
d_gene: NA; abundance: NA; v_gene: TRBV27; j_gene: TRBJ1-1; CDR3aa: CASSYLQGRNTEAFF; CDR3nt: TGTGCCAGCAGTTACCTACAGGGTAGGAACACTGAAGCTTTCTTT
d_gene: TRBD2; abundance: NA; v_gene: TRBV2; j_gene: TRBJ2-5; CDR3aa: CASRPSTSGEETQYF; CDR3nt: TGTGCCAGCAGGCCTTCGACTAGCGGCGAAGAGACCCAGTACTTC
d_gene: NA; abundance: many; v_gene: TRBV10-1; j_gene: TRBJ2-4; CDR3aa: CASSESTGSFSAKNIQYF; CDR3nt: TGCGCCAGCAGTGAGTCTACGGGGTCTTTTAGCGCCAAAAACATTCAGTACTTC
d_gene: NA; abundance: NA; v_gene: TRBV3-1/TRBV3-2; j_gene: TRBJ2-1; CDR3aa: CASSPDSYNEQFF; CDR3nt: TGTGCCAGCAGCCCGGACAGTTACAATGAGCAGTTCTTC
d_gene: NA; abundance: NA; v_gene: TRBV7-9; j_gene: TRBJ1-4; CDR3aa: CASSLKGSGEKLFF; CDR3nt: TGTGCCAGCAGCTTAAAAGGGAGCGGTGAAAAACTGTTTTTT
d_gene: NA; abundance: NA; v_gene: TRBV6-5; j_gene: TRBJ1-1; CDR3aa: CASSQQGNTEAFF; CDR3nt: TGTGCCAGCAGCCAACAGGGGAACACTGAAGCTTTCTTT
d_gene: TRBD2; abundance: once; v_gene: TRBV11-2; j_gene: TRBJ2-5; CDR3aa: CASSLVGGTSGRETQYF; CDR3nt: TGTGCCAGCAGCTTAGTGGGCGGGACTAGCGGGAGGGAGACCCAGTACTTC
d_gene: NA; abundance: NA; v_gene: TRBV30; j_gene: TRBJ1-1; CDR3aa: CAWSEYRGFTEAFF; CDR3nt: TGTGCCTGGAGTGAATACAGAGGGTTCACTGAAGCTTTCTTT
d_gene: NA; abundance: NA; v_gene: TRBV4-1; j_gene: TRBJ1-1; CDR3aa: CASSQPPGGSYGEAFF; CDR3nt: TGCGCCAGCAGCCAACCACCGGGTGGTTCCTATGGTGAAGCTTTCTTT
d_gene: NA; abundance: NA; v_gene: TRBV19; j_gene: TRBJ2-1; CDR3aa: CASSALPADSYNEQFF; CDR3nt: TGTGCCAGTAGTGCCTTACCAGCGGACTCCTACAATGAGCAGTTCTTC
d_gene: NA; abundance: NA; v_gene: TRBV12-3/TRBV12-4; j_gene: TRBJ1-1; CDR3aa: CASSFGNTEAFF; CDR3nt: TGTGCCAGCAGTTTCGGGAACACTGAAGCTTTCTTT
d_gene: TRBD1; abundance: NA; v_gene: TRBV10-2; j_gene: TRBJ1-5; CDR3aa: CASTGGSDQPQHF; CDR3nt: TGCGCCAGCACAGGGGGGTCCGATCAGCCCCAGCATTTT
d_gene: TRBD2; abundance: NA; v_gene: TRBV7-7; j_gene: TRBJ2-5; CDR3aa: CASSLGLAPSQETQYF; CDR3nt: TGTGCTAGCAGCTTAGGACTAGCGCCCTCCCAAGAGACCCAGTACTTC
d_gene: TRBD2; abundance: few; v_gene: TRBV24-1; j_gene: TRBJ2-1; CDR3aa: CATSDSRTSGDEQFF; CDR3nt: TGTGCCACCAGTGATTCCAGGACTAGCGGGGATGAGCAGTTCTTC
d_gene: TRBD1; abundance: NA; v_gene: TRBV3-1/TRBV3-2; j_gene: TRBJ2-3; CDR3aa: CASSLTGGGLGDTQYF; CDR3nt: TGTGCCAGCAGCCTGACAGGGGGCGGACTAGGAGATACGCAGTATTTT
d_gene: TRBD1; abundance: NA; v_gene: TRBV4-1; j_gene: TRBJ1-6; CDR3aa: CASSQGRDRDNSPLHF; CDR3nt: TGCGCCAGCAGCCAAGGGAGGGACAGGGACAATTCACCCCTCCACTTT
d_gene: TRBD1; abundance: NA; v_gene: TRBV3-1/TRBV3-2; j_gene: TRBJ1-3; CDR3aa: CASSWDSSGNTIYF; CDR3nt: TGTGCCAGCAGCTGGGACAGTTCTGGAAACACCATATATTTT
d_gene: NA; abundance: few; v_gene: TRBV30; j_gene: TRBJ2-5; CDR3aa: CAWSQRSRETQYF; CDR3nt: TGTGCCTGGAGTCAGCGGTCTCGGGAGACCCAGTACTTC
d_gene: TRBD1; abundance: NA; v_gene: TRBV6-5; j_gene: TRBJ1-5; CDR3aa: CASTQDRWRGPQHF; CDR3nt: TGTGCCAGCACACAGGACAGGTGGAGAGGGCCCCAGCATTTT
d_gene: TRBD1; abundance: NA; v_gene: TRBV19; j_gene: TRBJ1-1; CDR3aa: CASARDRGLSGEAFF; CDR3nt: TGTGCCAGTGCACGGGACAGGGGGCTGTCAGGTGAAGCTTTCTTT
d_gene: TRBD1; abundance: once; v_gene: TRBV12-3/TRBV12-4; j_gene: TRBJ1-2; CDR3aa: CASSGQGLDGYTF; CDR3nt: TGTGCCAGCTCCGGACAGGGACTGGATGGCTACACCTTC
d_gene: NA; abundance: NA; v_gene: TRBV4-2; j_gene: TRBJ2-3; CDR3aa: CASSQGNAGFTDTQYF; CDR3nt: TGTGCCAGCAGCCAAGGTAACGCGGGGTTCACAGATACGCAGTATTTT
d_gene: NA; abundance: NA; v_gene: TRBV28; j_gene: TRBJ1-2; CDR3aa: CASSRDSGYGYTF; CDR3nt: TGTGCCAGCAGTCGGGACTCGGGTTATGGCTACACCTTC
d_gene: TRBD2; abundance: NA; v_gene: TRBV7-3; j_gene: TRBJ2-3; CDR3aa: CASSKTSGSTDTQYF; CDR3nt: TGTGCCAGCAGCAAGACTAGCGGGAGCACAGATACGCAGTATTTT
d_gene: NA; abundance: NA; v_gene: TRBV5-6; j_gene: TRBJ2-7; CDR3aa: CASSGLGVTSYEQYF; CDR3nt: TGTGCCAGCAGCGGGTTGGGCGTTACCTCCTACGAGCAGTACTTC
d_gene: NA; abundance: once; v_gene: TRBV10-3; j_gene: TRBJ1-5; CDR3aa: CAISDAGSNQPQHF; CDR3nt: TGTGCCATCAGTGATGCGGGCTCGAATCAGCCCCAGCATTTT
d_gene: TRBD1; abundance: NA; v_gene: TRBV18; j_gene: TRBJ1-1; CDR3aa: CASSPRSLRAGGVTTEAFF; CDR3nt: TGTGCCAGCTCACCTCGGAGCCTGAGGGCAGGGGGAGTTACCACTGAAGCTTTCTTT
d_gene: TRBD1; abundance: few; v_gene: TRBV3-1/TRBV3-2; j_gene: TRBJ1-4; CDR3aa: CASSQAGQANEKLFF; CDR3nt: TGTGCCAGCAGCCAAGCCGGACAGGCCAATGAAAAACTGTTTTTT
d_gene: NA; abundance: NA; v_gene: TRBV21-1; j_gene: TRBJ1-4; CDR3aa: CASRERTIDEKLFF; CDR3nt: TGTGCCAGCAGGGAGAGGACAATAGATGAAAAACTGTTTTTT
d_gene: TRBD2; abundance: NA; v_gene: TRBV18; j_gene: TRBJ2-1; CDR3aa: CASSPRAGATDEQFF; CDR3nt: TGTGCCAGCTCACCACGAGCGGGAGCGACGGATGAGCAGTTCTTC
d_gene: NA; abundance: NA; v_gene: TRBV19; j_gene: TRBJ1-4; CDR3aa: CASLRRGDNEKLFF; CDR3nt: TGTGCCAGTTTGCGGCGGGGAGATAATGAAAAACTGTTTTTT
d_gene: TRBD2; abundance: NA; v_gene: TRBV5-1; j_gene: TRBJ2-7; CDR3aa: CASSLATSGGTYEQYF; CDR3nt: TGCGCCAGCAGCTTGGCCACCTCGGGGGGGACATACGAGCAGTACTTC
d_gene: NA; abundance: NA; v_gene: TRBV19; j_gene: TRBJ1-5; CDR3aa: CASSNLFRVSNQPQHF; CDR3nt: TGTGCCAGTAGTAACCTTTTCCGGGTAAGCAATCAGCCCCAGCATTTT
d_gene: NA; abundance: NA; v_gene: TRBV3-1/TRBV3-2; j_gene: TRBJ1-3; CDR3aa: CASSQLGTTHFSGNTIYF; CDR3nt: TGTGCCAGCAGCCAACTCGGGACAACTCATTTCTCTGGAAACACCATATATTTT
d_gene: TRBD2; abundance: NA; v_gene: TRBV30; j_gene: TRBJ2-3; CDR3aa: CAWSVWEFGRLTSTDTQYF; CDR3nt: TGTGCCTGGAGTGTCTGGGAGTTCGGGAGGCTGACTAGCACAGATACGCAGTATTTT
d_gene: TRBD2; abundance: NA; v_gene: TRBV6-5; j_gene: TRBJ2-7; CDR3aa: CASSSLSGGILREQYF; CDR3nt: TGTGCCAGCAGTTCTCTTAGCGGGGGGATCCTACGGGAGCAGTACTTC
d_gene: NA; abundance: NA; v_gene: TRBV7-2; j_gene: TRBJ1-3; CDR3aa: CASSLPWLGPGNTIYF; CDR3nt: TGTGCCAGCAGCTTACCCTGGCTGGGGCCTGGAAACACCATATATTTT
d_gene: TRBD2; abundance: NA; v_gene: TRBV24-1; j_gene: TRBJ2-3; CDR3aa: CATSDLGRGTDTQYF; CDR3nt: TGTGCCACCAGTGATTTGGGGAGGGGCACAGATACGCAGTATTTT
d_gene: NA; abundance: NA; v_gene: TRBV5-1; j_gene: TRBJ2-7; CDR3aa: CASSLGEEAYEQYF; CDR3nt: TGCGCCAGCAGCTTGGGCGAAGAAGCCTACGAGCAGTACTTC
d_gene: NA; abundance: NA; v_gene: TRBV18; j_gene: TRBJ1-3; CDR3aa: CASSPGEGNTIYF; CDR3nt: TGTGCCAGCTCACCCGGGGAGGGAAACACCATATATTTT
d_gene: TRBD1; abundance: NA; v_gene: TRBV18; j_gene: TRBJ1-4; CDR3aa: CASSPQGTGGEKLFF; CDR3nt: TGTGCCAGCTCACCACAAGGGACAGGGGGGGAAAAACTGTTTTTT
d_gene: TRBD1; abundance: NA; v_gene: TRBV29-1; j_gene: TRBJ1-1; CDR3aa: CSVETGERGDTEAFF; CDR3nt: TGCAGCGTTGAAACAGGGGAACGAGGGGACACTGAAGCTTTCTTT
d_gene: NA; abundance: NA; v_gene: TRBV11-3; j_gene: TRBJ1-2; CDR3aa: CASSATANYGYTF; CDR3nt: TGTGCCAGCAGCGCGACAGCAAACTATGGCTACACCTTC